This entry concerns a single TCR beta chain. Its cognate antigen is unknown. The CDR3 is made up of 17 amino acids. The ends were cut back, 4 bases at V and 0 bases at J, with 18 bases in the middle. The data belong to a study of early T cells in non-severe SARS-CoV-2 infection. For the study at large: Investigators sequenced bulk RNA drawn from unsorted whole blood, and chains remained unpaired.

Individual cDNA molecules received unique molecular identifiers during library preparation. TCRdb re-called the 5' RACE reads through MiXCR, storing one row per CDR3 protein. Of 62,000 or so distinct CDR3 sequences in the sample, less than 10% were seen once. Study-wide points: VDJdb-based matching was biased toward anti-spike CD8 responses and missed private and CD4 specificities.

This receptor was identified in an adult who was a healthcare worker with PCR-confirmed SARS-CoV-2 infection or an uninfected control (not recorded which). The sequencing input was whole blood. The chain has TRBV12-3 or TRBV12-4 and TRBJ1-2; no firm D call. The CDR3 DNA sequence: TGTGCCAGCAGTTCGCCTCAACACGGATCCACTAACTATGGCTACACCTTC. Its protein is CASSSPQHGSTNYGYTF.